Only one count was recorded for the clone carrying this T cell receptor beta chain. Its matching antigen is unknown. This was a survey-level run. This table comes from immunoSEQ multiplex PCR, and its TCRdb copy is limited to in-frame clones, with some not included. The data show around 33,000 clones, over 65% seen once. This specimen belongs to a study of STAT5B mutations in CD4+ large granular lymphocyte leukemia. Findings and caveats of the study: CD4-sorted patient repertoires seemed more clonal than healthy CD4+ repertoires. Data were not HLA-matched across samples.

Material for sequencing was CD4+ T cells from blood buffy coats. The origin of this receptor is a human donor in good health.

In nucleotides, the CDR3 is TGCGCCAGCAGTGTCCTGGAGGAGACCCAGTACTTC. Protein: CASSVLEETQYF. This chain connects TRBV10-2 to TRBJ2-5; no definite D call. Trimming took off 4 bases at V and 5 bases at J, with 8 bases between the two ends. The CDR3 is made up of 12 amino acids. CDR1 and CDR2 from the germline V gene are WSHSY and SAAADI.